This T cell receptor beta chain originates from a study of cytomegalovirus exposure and HLA in healthy donors. Study findings and constraints: The authors enumerated 150 to 200 TCR beta chains as linked to cytomegalovirus.

The length of the CDR3 is 14 residues. V was pared by 0 bases and J by 4 bases, with 7 bases between. Germline V gene data show CDR1 as MGHRA and CDR2 as YSYEKL. Comment on this clone: Its antigen is still unknown.

The table came from immunoSEQ multiplex PCR; TCRdb's copy has only in-frame clones and leaves some out. The table has about 130,000 clones, 89% seen once. V usage is TRBV4-1 and J usage is TRBJ2-1; D unclear. The source of this sequence is a woman younger than 35 in good health and CMV-seronegative. Sequenced: PBMCs. The CDR3 here is CASSQDPLYNEQFF. The CDR3, as DNA: TGCGCCAGCAGCCAAGACCCACTTTACAATGAGCAGTTCTTC.